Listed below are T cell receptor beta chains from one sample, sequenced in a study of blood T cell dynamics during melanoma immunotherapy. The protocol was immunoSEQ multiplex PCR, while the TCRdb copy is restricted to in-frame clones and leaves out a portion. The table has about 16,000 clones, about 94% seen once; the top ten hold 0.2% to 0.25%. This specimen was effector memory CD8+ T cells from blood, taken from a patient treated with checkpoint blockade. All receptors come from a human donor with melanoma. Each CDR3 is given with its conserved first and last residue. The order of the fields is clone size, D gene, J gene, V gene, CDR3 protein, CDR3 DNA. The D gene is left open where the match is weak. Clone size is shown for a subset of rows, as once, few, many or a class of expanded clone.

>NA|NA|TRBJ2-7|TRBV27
CASSSVPRGEQYF
TGTGCCAGCAGTTCCGTACCACGCGGCGAGCAGTACTTC
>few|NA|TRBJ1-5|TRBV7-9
CASLTDSNQPQHF
TGTGCCAGCCTGACGGATAGCAATCAGCCCCAGCATTTT
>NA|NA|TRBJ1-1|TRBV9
CASSPRTVNTEAFF
TGTGCCAGCAGCCCGCGGACGGTTAACACTGAAGCTTTCTTT
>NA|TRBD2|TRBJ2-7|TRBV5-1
CASSLGLAGIYEQYF
TGCGCCAGCAGCCTGGGACTAGCGGGGATCTACGAGCAGTACTTC
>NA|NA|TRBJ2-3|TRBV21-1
CASSNSRDRGLRNTDTQYF
TGTGCCAGCAGCAATAGTAGGGACAGGGGTCTTCGAAACACAGATACGCAGTATTTT
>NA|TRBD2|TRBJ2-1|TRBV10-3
CAIRETSGSGNEQFF
TGTGCCATCAGGGAGACTAGCGGGAGTGGTAATGAGCAGTTCTTC
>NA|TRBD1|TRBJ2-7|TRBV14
CASSHRGQGYEQYF
TGTGCCAGCAGCCACAGGGGGCAAGGCTACGAGCAGTACTTC
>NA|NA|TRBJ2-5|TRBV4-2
CASSLALAGEEETQYF
TGTGCCAGCAGCCTAGCCCTCGCAGGGGAGGAAGAGACCCAGTACTTC
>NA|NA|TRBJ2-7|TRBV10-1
CASSDGPYEQYF
TGCGCCAGCAGTGACGGACCCTACGAGCAGTACTTC
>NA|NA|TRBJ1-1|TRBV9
CASSVDRDNRHAFF
TGTGCCAGCAGCGTAGATCGAGACAATCGGCATGCTTTCTTT
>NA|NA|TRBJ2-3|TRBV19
CASSILDFTDTQYF
TGTGCCAGTAGTATCCTGGACTTCACAGATACGCAGTATTTT
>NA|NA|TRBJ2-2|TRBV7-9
CASSSTINTGELFF
TGTGCCAGCAGCTCGACGATTAACACCGGGGAGCTGTTTTTT
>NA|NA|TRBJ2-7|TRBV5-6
CASSLVGSSYEQYF
TGTGCCAGCAGCTTGGTTGGGAGCTCCTACGAGCAGTACTTC
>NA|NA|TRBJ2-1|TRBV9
CASSVDLTYNEQFF
TGTGCCAGCAGCGTAGACCTTACCTACAATGAGCAGTTCTTC
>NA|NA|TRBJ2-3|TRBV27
CASSPRNLARADTQYF
TGTGCCAGCAGTCCCCGAAATCTAGCGAGGGCAGATACGCAGTATTTT
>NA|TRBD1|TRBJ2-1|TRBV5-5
CASSLHRGVNEQFF
TGTGCCAGCAGCTTGCACAGGGGAGTAAATGAGCAGTTCTTC
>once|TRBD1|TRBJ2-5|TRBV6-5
CASSYSGTGGWETQYF
TGTGCCAGCAGTTACTCGGGGACAGGGGGGTGGGAGACCCAGTACTTC
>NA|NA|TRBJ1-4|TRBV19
CASKEYSNEKLFF
TGTGCCAGTAAGGAGTATTCTAATGAAAAACTGTTTTTT
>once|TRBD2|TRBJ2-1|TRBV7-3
CASRVKRGPLAGLYNEQFF
TGTGCCAGCAGGGTTAAAAGGGGCCCCCTAGCGGGACTTTACAATGAGCAGTTCTTC
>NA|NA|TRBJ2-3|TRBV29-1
CSVVRGELADTQYF
TGCAGCGTTGTACGAGGGGAGTTGGCAGATACGCAGTATTTT
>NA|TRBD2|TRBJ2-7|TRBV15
CATSRGVTGRARDEQYF
TGTGCCACCAGCAGAGGGGTCACCGGGAGGGCTCGGGACGAGCAGTACTTC
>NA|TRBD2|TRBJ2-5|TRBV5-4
CASSFGGSRQETQYF
TGTGCCAGCAGCTTTGGCGGGAGTCGGCAAGAGACCCAGTACTTC
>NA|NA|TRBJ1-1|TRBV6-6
CASRENTANTEAFF
TGTGCCAGCAGAGAAAATACAGCGAACACTGAAGCTTTCTTT
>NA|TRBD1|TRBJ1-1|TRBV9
CASSTDRAEWGYMNTEAFF
TGTGCCAGCAGCACGGACAGGGCTGAGTGGGGCTACATGAACACTGAAGCTTTCTTT
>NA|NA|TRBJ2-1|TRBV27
CASSLDSFSYNEQFF
TGTGCCAGCAGTTTAGATAGCTTCTCCTACAATGAGCAGTTCTTC
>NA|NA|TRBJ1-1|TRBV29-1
CSASDPHNGNRDPTEAFF
TGCAGCGCCTCCGACCCCCACAACGGAAATAGGGACCCGACAGAAGCTTTCTTT
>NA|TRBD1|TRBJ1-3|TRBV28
CASSARTGPSGNTIYF
TGTGCCAGCAGTGCCCGGACAGGACCCTCTGGAAACACCATATATTTT
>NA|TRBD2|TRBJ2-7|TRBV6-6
CASSYSGRGYEQYF
TGTGCCAGCAGTTACTCAGGGAGGGGTTACGAGCAGTACTTC
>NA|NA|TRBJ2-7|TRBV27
CASSLSGAVYEQYF
TGTGCCAGCAGTTTGTCAGGGGCCGTTTACGAGCAGTACTTC
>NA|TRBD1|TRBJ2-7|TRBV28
CASRPPGQGGYEQYF
TGTGCCAGCAGACCTCCGGGACAGGGGGGCTACGAGCAGTACTTC
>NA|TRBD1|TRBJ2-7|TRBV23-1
CASRSGTGTYEQYF
TGCGCCAGCAGGTCCGGGACAGGGACATACGAGCAGTACTTC
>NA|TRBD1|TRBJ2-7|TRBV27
CASSSTGTGAYEQYF
TGTGCCAGCAGTTCGACCGGGACAGGGGCCTACGAGCAGTACTTC
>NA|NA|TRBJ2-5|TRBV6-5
CASSYLEQETQYF
TGTGCCAGCAGTTACTTAGAACAAGAGACCCAGTACTTC
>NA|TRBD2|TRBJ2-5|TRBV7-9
CASRSLAGVGETQYF
TGTGCCAGCAGATCCCTAGCGGGAGTCGGGGAGACCCAGTACTTC
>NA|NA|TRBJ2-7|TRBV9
CASSVEGNDYQQYF
TGTGCCAGCAGCGTAGAGGGAAATGACTACCAGCAGTACTTC
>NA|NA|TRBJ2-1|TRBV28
CASSPPALYRNNEQFF
TGTGCCAGCAGTCCCCCGGCTCTATATAGGAACAATGAGCAGTTCTTC
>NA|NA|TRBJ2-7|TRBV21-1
CASSKGGRISYEQYF
TGTGCCAGCAGCAAAGGTGGGCGGATCTCCTACGAGCAGTACTTC
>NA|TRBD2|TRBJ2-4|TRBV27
CASSLVTGGQNIQYF
TGTGCCAGCAGTTTAGTAACGGGAGGGCAAAACATTCAGTACTTC
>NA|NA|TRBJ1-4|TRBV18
CASSPPTTNEKLFF
TGTGCCAGCTCACCACCTACAACTAATGAAAAACTGTTTTTT
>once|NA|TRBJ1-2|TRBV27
CASSFFGGSDGYTF
TGTGCCAGCAGTTTTTTTGGGGGATCGGATGGCTACACCTTC
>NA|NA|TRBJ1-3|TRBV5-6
CASSLGVSGNTIYF
TGTGCCAGCAGCTTGGGGGTTTCAGGAAACACCATATATTTT
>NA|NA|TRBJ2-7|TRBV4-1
CASSREGQDTYEQYF
TGCGCCAGCAGTCGGGAGGGACAGGATACCTACGAGCAGTACTTC
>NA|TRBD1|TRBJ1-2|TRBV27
CASRSGTGRAARGYTF
TGTGCCAGCAGATCCGGGACAGGGAGGGCTGCTCGGGGCTACACCTTC
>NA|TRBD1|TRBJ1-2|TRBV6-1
CASSQDWTGGVGGYTF
TGTGCCAGCAGTCAAGACTGGACAGGGGGCGTTGGTGGCTACACCTTC
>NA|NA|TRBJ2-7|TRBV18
CASSTTAYEQYF
TGTGCCAGCTCAACCACGGCTTACGAGCAGTACTTC
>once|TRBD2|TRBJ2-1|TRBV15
CATSRVLAGGRVEQFF
TGTGCCACCAGCAGAGTACTAGCGGGAGGGCGTGTTGAGCAGTTCTTC
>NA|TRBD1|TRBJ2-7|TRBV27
CASSQGQLPSYEQYF
TGTGCCAGCAGCCAGGGACAGCTTCCCTCCTACGAGCAGTACTTC
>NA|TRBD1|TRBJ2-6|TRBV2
CASGSDRASGANVLTF
TGTGCCAGCGGGTCGGACAGGGCCTCTGGGGCCAACGTCCTGACTTTC